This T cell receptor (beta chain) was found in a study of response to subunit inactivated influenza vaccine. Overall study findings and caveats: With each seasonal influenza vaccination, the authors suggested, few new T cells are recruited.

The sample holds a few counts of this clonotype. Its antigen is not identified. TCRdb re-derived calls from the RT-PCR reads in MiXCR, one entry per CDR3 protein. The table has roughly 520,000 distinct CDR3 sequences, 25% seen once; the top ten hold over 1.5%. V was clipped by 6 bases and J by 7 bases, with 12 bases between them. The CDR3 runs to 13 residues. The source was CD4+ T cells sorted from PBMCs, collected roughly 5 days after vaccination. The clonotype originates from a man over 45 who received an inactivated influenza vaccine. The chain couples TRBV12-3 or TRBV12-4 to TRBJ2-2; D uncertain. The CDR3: CASSRSVGGELFF. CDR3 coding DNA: TGTGCCAGCAGCCGGTCGGTAGGCGGGGAGCTGTTTTTT.